A single sample is the source of the 16 T cell receptor beta chains below, sequenced in a study of shared clonotypes between healthy human individuals. Repertoires were generated with immunoSEQ multiplex PCR, while TCRdb's copy carries only in-frame clones and drops some. The table includes some 500,000 clones, 90% to 96% detected once. The material sequenced was naive CD4+ T cells sorted from blood. As for subset: CD45RA+ positively selected. The receptor set was obtained from a woman aged 25 to 39 in good health.

The chain recombines TRBV27 with TRBJ1-4, with a tentative D call TRBD1 (6 bases). Trimming left V 7 bases short and J 8 bases short, with 17 bases between. The germline gives CDR1 MNHEY, CDR2 SMNVEV (reference sequence). The CDR3 totals 14 residues. Written as DNA, the CDR3 is TGTGCCAGCACTACCGGGGGGGCGAGGGAAAAACTGTTTTTT. Translation gives CASTTGGAREKLFF.

This sequence joins TRBV28 and TRBJ2-5, with 9 nucleotides matching TRBD2. The CDR3 loop spans 15 amino acids. V shed 3 bases and J 2 bases; nucleotides not matched to a gene: 4. Germline V gives CDR1 MDHEN, CDR2 SYDVKM. In nucleotides, the CDR3 is TGTGCCAGCAGTTTTAGACTAGCGGATCAAGAGACCCAGTACTTC. Amino acid sequence: CASSFRLADQETQYF.

This clone has a handful of counts. The chain joins TRBV25-1 to TRBJ2-7, with D perhaps assigned TRBD1 or TRBD2 (6 bases each). The CDR3 consists of 15 residues. The germline V and J ends were trimmed by 1 base and 6 bases, with 16 bases remaining between them. Germline CDR1 is MGHDK and CDR2 is SYGVNS. In DNA, the CDR3 is TGTGCCAGCAGTGAATGGTCTAGCAGGGGAGGCGAGCAGTACTTC. Its protein product is CASSEWSSRGGEQYF.

V usage is TRBV6-6 and J usage is TRBJ2-6, with D maybe TRBD1 (6 bases). Germline CDR1 is MNHNY and CDR2 is SVGAGI (reference sequence). CDR3 length: 14 residues. The V end lost 6 bases, the J end lost 1 base, and 7 bases lay between the germline ends. The CDR3 protein is CASRQGSGANVLTF. CDR3 nucleotide sequence: TGTGCCAGCAGGCAGGGGTCTGGGGCCAACGTCCTGACTTTC.

V is TRBV11-1 and J is TRBJ2-7, with 13 bases that match TRBD2. The germline V gene has CDR1 SGHAT and CDR2 FQDESV (reference sequence). V lost 6 bases and J lost 2; bases outside the gene matches: 4. CDR3 size: 15 residues. Written as DNA, the CDR3 is TGTGCCAGCAGTCGGACTAGCGGGAGCGCCTACGAGCAGTACTTC. This gives the protein CASSRTSGSAYEQYF.

V usage is TRBV4-1 and J usage is TRBJ1-2, with D hard to call. CDR3 length: 13 amino acids. The V end was cut by 5 bases, the J end by 7 bases, with 14 bases between. Germline V gene data show CDR1 as MGHRA and CDR2 as YSYEKL. This CDR3 is CASSSFGPVGYTF. CDR3 nucleotide sequence: TGCGCCAGCAGCTCTTTCGGACCCGTTGGCTACACCTTC.

The gene calls are TRBV20-1 and TRBJ1-6; D is ambiguous. The V end lost 1 base, the J end lost 14 bases, and 6 bases lay between the germline ends. From germline, CDR1 is DFQATT and CDR2 SNEGSKA (reference sequence). The CDR3 length is 10 residues. The CDR3 region has the DNA TGCAGTGCTAGAGGTGCGGCCCTCCACTTT. Amino acids: CSARGAALHF.

In DNA form, the CDR3 reads TGTGCCAGCAGTGAATCAGGGGCCGGAGAGACCCAGTACTTC. Protein: CASSESGAGETQYF. V is TRBV6-4 and J is TRBJ2-5; possible D gene TRBD1, 6 bases. The CDR3 is made up of 14 amino acids. Germline V gene lookup returns CDR1 MRHNA and CDR2 SNTAGT. The V and J ends lost 3 bases and 4 bases respectively, with 12 bases between them.

The CDR3 is CASSLAYNEQYF. The CDR3 DNA is TGTGCCAGCAGCTTGGCTTACAACGAGCAGTACTTC. This chain links TRBV5-8 with TRBJ2-7; unclear D gene. The CDR3 totals 12 residues. Trimming removed 0 bases from V and 5 bases from J, with 6 bases in between. CDR1 SGHTS and CDR2 YDEGEE come from the germline V gene.

This chain uses TRBV28 with TRBJ2-7; 10 bases map to TRBD2. V dropped 0 bases and J dropped 4; count of bases not matched to a gene: 6. This CDR3 has 16 residues. Germline V gives CDR1 MDHEN, CDR2 SYDVKM. The CDR3: CASSLWGAGGPYEQYF. In DNA form, the CDR3 reads TGTGCCAGCAGTTTATGGGGAGCGGGAGGGCCTTACGAGCAGTACTTC. The full variable domain, completed using reference TRBV28 and TRBJ2-7, is DVKVTQSSRYLVKRTGEKVFLECVQDMDHENMFWYRQDPGLGLRLIYFSYDVKMKEKGDIPEGYSVSREKKERFSLILESASTNQTSMYLCASSLWGAGGPYEQYFGPGTRLTVT.

The chain carries TRBV29-1 and TRBJ1-1; 7 positions match TRBD1. The ends lost 5 bases at V and 10 bases at J; junction bases unmatched: 16. Per the germline V gene, CDR1 is SQVTM and CDR2 is ANQGSEA. The CDR3 covers 14 residues. The DNA of the CDR3 is TGCAGCGTTAGTATAAGGGGGCCCCAGACCGGAGCTTTCTTT. It yields the protein CSVSIRGPQTGAFF.

The rearrangement joins TRBV2 to TRBJ2-5; D may correspond to TRBD1 or TRBD2 (6 bases each). Germline lookup yields CDR1 SNHLY and CDR2 FYNNEI. The V gene lost 6 bases and the J gene lost 6 bases, with 14 bases spanning the gap. CDR3 length: 13 residues. The CDR3: CASRPTGRKTQYF. In DNA, the CDR3 is TGTGCCAGCAGGCCTACAGGGAGGAAGACCCAGTACTTC.

This chain joins TRBV28 and TRBJ1-1; D is uncertain. The CDR3 runs to 11 residues. V was clipped by 6 bases and J by 8 bases, with 10 bases between them. Germline CDR1 and CDR2: MDHEN and SYDVKM. The CDR3 sequence: CASRSAREAFF. CDR3 coding DNA: TGTGCCAGCAGATCAGCGCGCGAAGCTTTCTTT.

V and J are TRBV28 and TRBJ1-4; TRBD1 might be the D (6 bases). Germline V lookup: CDR1 MDHEN, CDR2 SYDVKM. Trimming pared 6 bases from V and 7 bases from J, leaving 15 bases between. This CDR3 spans 14 amino acids. The CDR3 DNA reads TGTGCCAGCAGAGGGGGGCAGGGAGGTGAAAAACTGTTTTTT. Residues: CASRGGQGGEKLFF. The variable domain in full, completed from reference TRBV28 and TRBJ1-4, reads DVKVTQSSRYLVKRTGEKVFLECVQDMDHENMFWYRQDPGLGLRLIYFSYDVKMKEKGDIPEGYSVSREKKERFSLILESASTNQTSMYLCASRGGQGGEKLFFGSGTQLSVL.

V is TRBV19 and J is TRBJ1-5, with D tentatively TRBD1 (5 bases). V lost 3 bases to trimming and J lost 7 bases, with 13 bases between them. The CDR3 sequence is 14 residues long. Germline V lookup: CDR1 LNHDA, CDR2 SQIVND (reference sequence). CDR3 protein: CASSMEGRGQPQHF. The CDR3 nucleotides read TGTGCCAGTAGTATGGAGGGGAGGGGACAGCCCCAGCATTTT.

The rearrangement joins TRBV7-3 to TRBJ2-7; 14 bases line up with TRBD2. Germline CDR1 reads SGHTA; CDR2 reads FQGTGA. V trimming: 3 bases; J trimming: 7 bases; junction bases outside the gene matches: 2. The CDR3 is made up of 14 amino acids. The CDR3 reads CASSLTSGREEQYF. DNA of the CDR3: TGTGCCAGCAGCTTGACTAGCGGGAGGGAGGAGCAGTACTTC.